This TCR beta chain was observed in a study of CXCR3-negative and CXCR3-positive naive CD8 T cells. Phenotypically, naive CD8+ T cells corresponded to CD45RO-CCR7+CD27+CD95-. UMI-tagged TRB cDNA libraries were built via 5' RACE. No DNA is given; TCRdb re-called the 5' RACE reads and lists each CDR3 protein once. The sample yields roughly 89,000 distinct CDR3 sequences, of which the top ten take up less than 1.1%. In the case of this clonotype: Its antigen is unknown.

Study-wide results and limits: CXCR3-negative naive cells had less hydrophobic TRB CDR3s than did CXCR3-positive naive cells. Both of the naive subsets showed about the same high diversity, but memory CD8+ cells had much less.

CDR1 is DFQATT and CDR2 is SNEGSKA in the germline V gene (reference sequence). The CDR3 consists of 14 residues. The gene calls are TRBV20-1 and TRBJ2-1; the TCRdb D gene call, TRBD1, has no DNA to confirm it. The clonotype was recovered from a human donor in good health. Some clones in this sample may be carry-over from other donors' samples. Specimen: naive CXCR3- CD8+ T cells from blood. The subset: CD45RO-CCR7+CD27+CD95- naive CD8+ T cells lacking CXCR3 (TNR3-). CDR3 in amino acids: CSARQPGAYNEQFF.